Listed here is a single T cell receptor (beta chain). Its antigen is not known. Germline CDR1 and CDR2: MDHEN and SYDVKM. This CDR3 contains 16 residues. Trimming took off 5 bases at V and 1 base at J, with 16 bases between the two ends. Profiled with immunoSEQ multiplex PCR; TCRdb holds only in-frame clones, not every one. The table lists about 62,000 clones, more than 65% of them singletons, with roughly 11% in the top ten. The data were obtained in a study of OX40 agonist ivuxolimab in advanced cancers. Looking at the study overall: Patients treated during dose escalation were battling hepatocellular carcinoma, melanoma, renal cell or head and neck cancer. Whole-study findings and limits: The CD4+ and CD8+ T cells in the blood had expanded clonally by week 6 at 0.1 to 3.0 mg/kg.

The chain recombines TRBV28 with TRBJ2-3; a possible D gene is TRBD1 (5 bases). This sequence was found in an adult with an advanced solid tumor such as melanoma, head and neck, liver or kidney cancer. The starting material was CD4+ or CD8+ T cells sorted from blood, obtained in a trial of the OX40 agonist ivuxolimab. The CDR3 loop reads CASSPRQLQGTDTQYF. The CDR3 DNA reads TGTGCCAGCAGTCCCCGACAGTTACAGGGCACAGATACGCAGTATTTT.